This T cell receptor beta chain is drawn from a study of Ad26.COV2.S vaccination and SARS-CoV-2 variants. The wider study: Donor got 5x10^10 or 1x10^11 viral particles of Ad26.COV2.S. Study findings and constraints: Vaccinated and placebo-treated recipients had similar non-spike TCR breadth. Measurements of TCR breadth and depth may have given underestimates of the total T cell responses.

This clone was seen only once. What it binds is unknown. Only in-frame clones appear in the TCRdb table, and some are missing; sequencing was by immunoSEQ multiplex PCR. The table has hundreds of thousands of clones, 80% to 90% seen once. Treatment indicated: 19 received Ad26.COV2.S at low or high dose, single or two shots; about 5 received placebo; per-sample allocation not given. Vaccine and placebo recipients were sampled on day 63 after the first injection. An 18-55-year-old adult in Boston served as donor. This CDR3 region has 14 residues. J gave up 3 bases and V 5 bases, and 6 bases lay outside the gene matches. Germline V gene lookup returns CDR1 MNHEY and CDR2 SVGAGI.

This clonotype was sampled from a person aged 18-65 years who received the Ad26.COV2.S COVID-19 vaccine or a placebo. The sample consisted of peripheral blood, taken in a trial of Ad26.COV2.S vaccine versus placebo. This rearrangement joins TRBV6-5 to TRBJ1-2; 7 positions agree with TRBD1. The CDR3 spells CASSLSGTDYGYTF. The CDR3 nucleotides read TGTGCCAGCAGTCTATCCGGGACAGACTATGGCTACACCTTC.